These 12 T cell receptor beta chains were sequenced from one sample in a study of memory CD4+ T cells and cytomegalovirus serostatus (dated by TCRdb to the late 2010s). Single viable CD3+CD4+CD8-CD45RO+ cells were sorted as memory CD4+ T cells on a FACSAria II. To prepare the library, the immunoSEQ multiplex PCR assay was applied. TCRdb took over this immuneACCESS table, retaining in-frame rearrangements with V and J assigned. Such tables are incomplete; in checked studies, under half of the missing clones stem from an unresolved V gene, and the remainder is unexplained. For this sample there are 40,000 to 55,000 clones; about three quarters appear just once. 1.4% of the sample rests with the top ten. The sample comprised memory CD4+ T cells from blood. All receptors come from an adult in good health and CMV-seropositive.

This clone was seen only once. The chain combines TRBV2 with TRBJ1-5, with D unresolved. This CDR3 region has 13 residues. The V end lost 4 bases, the J end lost 7 bases, and 11 bases lay between the germline ends. Germline CDR1 reads SNHLY; CDR2 reads FYNNEI. CDR3: CASSVRRVQPQHF. CDR3 in DNA: TGTGCCAGCAGTGTCCGAAGGGTGCAGCCCCAGCATTTT. Together with reference TRBV2 and TRBJ1-5, the CDR3 gives the full variable domain: EPEVTQTPSHQVTQMGQEVILRCVPISNHLYFYWYRQILGQKVEFLVSFYNNEISEKSEIFDDQFSVERPDGSNFTLKIRSTKLEDSAMYFCASSVRRVQPQHFGDGTRLSIL.

As concerns this clone: Mismatch with germline at one junction end may stem from a read error. The gene calls are TRBV7-9 and TRBJ1-5; D ambiguous. The CDR3 is made up of 14 amino acids. Germline-derived CDR1 and CDR2 are SEHNR and FQNEAQ (reference sequence). CDR3 protein: CASSVAASNQPQHF. DNA of the CDR3: TGTGCCAGCAGCGTAGCTGCTAGCAATCAGCCCCAGCATTTT.

This clone came up once. The gene calls are TRBV5-6 and TRBJ2-2; D is ambiguous. Germline CDR1 reads SGHDT; CDR2 reads YYEEEE. The CDR3 loop spans 15 amino acids. The V end was cut by 2 bases, the J end by 0 bases, with 8 bases between. The CDR3 DNA sequence: TGTGCCAGCAGCTTCAGGACGACGAACACCGGGGAGCTGTTTTTT. It codes for CASSFRTTNTGELFF. Complete variable domain (other parts from reference TRBV5-6 and TRBJ2-2): DAGVTQSPTHLIKTRGQQVTLRCSPKSGHDTVSWYQQALGQGPQFIFQYYEEEERQRGNFPDRFSGHQFPNYSSELNVNALLLGDSALYLCASSFRTTNTGELFFGEGSRLTVL.

The chain combines TRBV10-2 with TRBJ2-5; 7 positions match TRBD2. The CDR3 is 14 residues long. The V and J ends lost 6 bases and 2 bases, in that order; junction bases with no gene match: 6. Germline CDR1 reads WSHSY; CDR2 reads SAAADI. CDR3 sequence: CASRTLAEQETQYF. CDR3 DNA sequence: TGCGCCAGCAGGACCCTAGCGGAACAAGAGACCCAGTACTTC.

The V call is TRBV10-3, the J call TRBJ2-7, with D hard to call. V lost 5 bases to trimming and J lost 1 base, with 9 bases between them. The CDR3 has 13 amino acids. Germline V CDR1 and CDR2: ENHRY, SYGVKD. The CDR3 sequence: CAISKIQSYEQYF. CDR3 bases: TGTGCCATCAGTAAAATCCAATCCTACGAGCAGTACTTC.

V and J are TRBV27 and TRBJ2-1, with 8 bases aligning to TRBD2. The length of the CDR3 is 16 residues. Germline V CDR1 and CDR2: MNHEY, SMNVEV (reference sequence). The junction had 10 bases not matched to a gene; V was cut back by 3 bases and J by 6 bases. CDR3 DNA: TGTGCCAGCAGTTTCAGTAGGGTAGCGGGGACCAATGAGCAGTTCTTC. Protein sequence: CASSFSRVAGTNEQFF.

This clone appeared once. This chain uses TRBV6-5 with TRBJ1-6, with D maybe TRBD1 (6 bases). This CDR3 is built from 14 residues. Germline V lookup: CDR1 MNHEY, CDR2 SVGAGI. Trimming took off 5 bases at V and 9 bases at J, with 14 bases between the two ends. The CDR3 DNA reads as TGTGCCAGCAGTGAAGGGACATCGAGTTCACCCCTCCACTTT. It is translated as CASSEGTSSSPLHF.

J is TRBJ1-1 and V is TRBV7-2; D gene unclear. This CDR3 is built from 12 residues. Germline CDR1 is SGHTA and CDR2 is FQGNSA. Trimming stripped 7 bases from V and 4 bases from J, with 10 bases between. The CDR3 DNA is TGTGCCAGCACCAACCCTGGCACTGAAGCTTTCTTT. It yields the protein CASTNPGTEAFF.

V usage is TRBV4-2 and J usage is TRBJ2-1; D gene ambiguous. Deletions cut 4 bases from V and 10 bases from J, with 17 bases between. Germline-derived CDR1 and CDR2 are LGHNA and YNFKEQ. This CDR3 contains 14 residues. The CDR3 region is CASSPRGLSWEQFF. CDR3 DNA sequence: TGTGCCAGCAGCCCCCGCGGCCTGTCTTGGGAGCAGTTCTTC.

This chain connects TRBV10-3 to TRBJ1-1, with no clear D. CDR1 and CDR2 from the germline V gene are ENHRY and SYGVKD. V gave up 3 bases and J gave up 0 bases, with 5 bases separating them. This CDR3 has 13 amino acids. DNA of the CDR3: TGTGCCATCAGTGATAGTGTGAACACTGAAGCTTTCTTT. Translating gives CAISDSVNTEAFF.

The gene calls are TRBV5-4 and TRBJ1-1; a possible D gene is TRBD1 (6 bases). V was pared by 3 bases and J by 1 base, with 13 bases between. The CDR3 totals 15 residues. The germline V gene has CDR1 SGHNT and CDR2 YYREEE (reference sequence). This CDR3 is CASSSGQIGNTEAFF. The CDR3 DNA sequence: TGTGCCAGCAGCTCTGGACAGATTGGGAACACTGAAGCTTTCTTT.

As concerns this clone: A junction end diverges from the germline sequence, so it may reflect a read error. At the DNA level, this CDR3 is encoded by other sequences in the same sample as well. This chain's CDR3 is CASSLREGAQETQYF. DNA of the CDR3: TGTGCTAGCAGCTTACGGGAGGGGGCCCAAGAGACCCAGTACTTC. The chain recombines TRBV7-7 with TRBJ2-5; possibly TRBD2 for D (8 bases). Germline CDR1 and CDR2: SSHAT and FNYEAQ (reference sequence). The CDR3 is 15 amino acids.